This T cell receptor (beta chain) originates from a study of blood T cells in healthy people across ages. Then a second PCR, running roughly 7 to 11 cycles, was carried out with a sample-barcoded 5' primer and a J-beta primer mix. Tags on each cDNA molecule came from a template-switch adaptor with 12 random nucleotides. Per-sample output comprised a minimum of 3 million paired-end reads containing CDR3. MiXCR, applied by TCRdb to the 5' RACE reads, yields one record per CDR3 protein. Here the sample spans more than 800,000 distinct CDR3 sequences, less than 35% being singletons. General study results and limits: Diversity estimates from one million T cells were considered underestimates. CMV status of donors was unknown, possibly confounding expanded clonotype changes.

This clonotype was detected many times. Its cognate antigen is unknown. Trimming took 1 base from V and 4 from J, leaving 10 bases between them. CDR3 length: 14 residues. The V and J genes are TRBV12-3 or TRBV12-4 and TRBJ1-2; maybe TRBD1 (6 bases). This receptor was obtained from a woman aged 80 or over in good health. Sequences were obtained from blood. The CDR3 bases are TGTGCCAGCAGTTTAGGCAGGGGCCCCTATGGCTACACCTTC. This encodes CASSLGRGPYGYTF.